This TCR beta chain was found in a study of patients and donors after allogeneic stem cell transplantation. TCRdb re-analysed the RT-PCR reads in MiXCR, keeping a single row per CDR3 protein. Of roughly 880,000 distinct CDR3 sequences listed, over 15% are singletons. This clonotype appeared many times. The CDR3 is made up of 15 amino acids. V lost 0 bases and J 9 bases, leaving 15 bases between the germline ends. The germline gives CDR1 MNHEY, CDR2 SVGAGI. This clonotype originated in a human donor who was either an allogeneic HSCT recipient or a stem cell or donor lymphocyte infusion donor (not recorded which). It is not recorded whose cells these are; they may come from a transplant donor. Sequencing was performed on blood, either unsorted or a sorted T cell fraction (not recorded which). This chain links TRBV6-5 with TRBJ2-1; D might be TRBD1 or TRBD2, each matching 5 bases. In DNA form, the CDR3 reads TGTGCCAGCAGTTACTCGGTACTGGGGGTGAGTGAGCAGTTCTTC. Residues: CASSYSVLGVSEQFF.